The source of this T cell receptor (beta chain) is a study of tumor and adjacent non-tumor tissue in lung cancer. Study-level results: Patients with more diverse tumor TCRs had worse survival. Compared with tumor, normal lung showed significantly lower TCR diversity.

This sample's RNA came from whole unsorted tissue. The library came from three nested PCR rounds adapted from ARM-PCR protocols. TCRdb analysed the multiplex PCR reads with MiXCR anew, one entry per CDR3 protein. The sample consists of approximately 68,000 distinct CDR3 sequences, more than 70% of them appearing once. With respect to this clonotype: Its antigen is unidentified. One junction end disagrees with the germline gene, perhaps due to a read error.

Specimen: lung tumor tissue. This clonotype was sampled from a man in his sixties with non-small cell lung cancer.

In nucleotides, the CDR3 is TGCAGCGTCCAGGGGGCGAGCACCGAGGAGCTGTTTTTT. Protein sequence: CSVQGASTEELFF. V gene TRBV29-1 combines with J gene TRBJ2-2, with 8 positions matching TRBD1. This CDR3 is 13 amino acids long. Germline lookup yields CDR1 SQVTM and CDR2 ANQGSEA.